A few counts support the clone carrying this T cell receptor (beta chain). The sample belongs to a study of blood T cell repertoires in COVID-19. Study-level information: From the United States, Italy and Spain came samples of acute and convalescent COVID-19. T cells, B-cell-depleted T cells, or PBMCs provided the cDNA or gDNA that served as material.

Assay: immunoSEQ multiplex PCR; the TCRdb copy retains only in-frame clones and omits some. The sample shows some 99,000 clones, around 72% of them seen only once. The germline V gene encodes CDR1 SGHNT and CDR2 YYREEE (reference sequence). The ends were cut back, 3 bases at V and 0 bases at J, with 7 bases in the middle. The CDR3 consists of 13 residues. This sequence joins TRBV5-4 and TRBJ2-7; possible D gene TRBD1, 5 bases. Source material: peripheral blood. The TCR sequence derives from a man aged 65 to 79 with acute or convalescent COVID-19. This CDR3 reads CASSWTTSYEQYF. DNA of the CDR3: TGTGCCAGCAGCTGGACAACCTCCTACGAGCAGTACTTC.